A selection of T cell receptor beta chains follows, all from one sample in a study of T cell repertoires in cytomegalovirus infection. TCRdb independently ran MiXCR on the reads; one entry per CDR3 protein. The repertoire consists of approximately 1,000,000 distinct CDR3 sequences, with approximately 31% occurring once and the leading ten covering roughly 13%. These receptors lack a known antigen. The material sequenced was cultured CD8+ T cells from PBMCs, taken from culture after CMV antigen stimulation. The receptor set was obtained from a human donor in good health (CMV status not recorded). Some clones in this sample may be carry-over from other donors' samples. Each CDR3 is given without its conserved first and last residue. Fields, in order: D gene, V gene, CDR3 length, J gene, CDR3 protein. A D gene is named only where the DNA matches it firmly.

d_call: TRBD1; v_call: TRBV27; cdr3_length: 12; j_call: TRBJ1-4; cdr3_aa: ASRFDRASEKLF
d_call: TRBD1; v_call: TRBV7-6; cdr3_length: 13; j_call: TRBJ2-7; cdr3_aa: ASSLVQGPAYEQY
d_call: -; v_call: TRBV20-1; cdr3_length: 11; j_call: TRBJ2-1; cdr3_aa: SARDARLDEQF
d_call: -; v_call: TRBV7-6; cdr3_length: 12; j_call: TRBJ1-1; cdr3_aa: ASSLLGSNTEAF
d_call: TRBD1; v_call: TRBV27; cdr3_length: 13; j_call: TRBJ1-5; cdr3_aa: ASSHRGLGNQPQH
d_call: -; v_call: TRBV14; cdr3_length: 15; j_call: TRBJ2-7; cdr3_aa: ASSHGGGGSRPYEQY
d_call: TRBD2; v_call: TRBV7-9; cdr3_length: 15; j_call: TRBJ2-3; cdr3_aa: ASSLEAGLGDTDTQY
d_call: TRBD2; v_call: TRBV6-5; cdr3_length: 13; j_call: TRBJ2-3; cdr3_aa: ASSTSGAITDTQY
d_call: TRBD2; v_call: TRBV4-1; cdr3_length: 14; j_call: TRBJ2-5; cdr3_aa: ASSQAGLAGEETQY
d_call: TRBD1; v_call: TRBV14; cdr3_length: 16; j_call: TRBJ2-3; cdr3_aa: ASSQNSLWGQGIDTQY
d_call: -; v_call: TRBV6-6; cdr3_length: 12; j_call: TRBJ1-1; cdr3_aa: ASSYGRENTEAF
d_call: -; v_call: TRBV19; cdr3_length: 12; j_call: TRBJ2-7; cdr3_aa: ASSIGGSSYEQY
d_call: -; v_call: TRBV5-5; cdr3_length: 11; j_call: TRBJ1-5; cdr3_aa: ASSVYGNQPQH
d_call: -; v_call: TRBV4-1; cdr3_length: 14; j_call: TRBJ2-1; cdr3_aa: ASSQGHTVGYNEQF
d_call: -; v_call: TRBV7-4; cdr3_length: 14; j_call: TRBJ1-4; cdr3_aa: ASSLAFPESEEKLF
d_call: TRBD1; v_call: TRBV7-9; cdr3_length: 15; j_call: TRBJ2-3; cdr3_aa: ASSLPTDRARTDTQY
d_call: TRBD2; v_call: TRBV14; cdr3_length: 13; j_call: TRBJ2-1; cdr3_aa: ASSPSRGGRNEQF
d_call: TRBD2; v_call: TRBV12-3/TRBV12-4; cdr3_length: 12; j_call: TRBJ2-7; cdr3_aa: ASSFGGAGYEQY
d_call: -; v_call: TRBV14; cdr3_length: 10; j_call: TRBJ1-1; cdr3_aa: ASSLGQHAAF
d_call: -; v_call: TRBV7-2; cdr3_length: 14; j_call: TRBJ1-3; cdr3_aa: ASSEKGPVIRNTIY
d_call: TRBD1; v_call: TRBV20-1; cdr3_length: 13; j_call: TRBJ2-7; cdr3_aa: SASGGTGGSGEQY
d_call: -; v_call: TRBV28; cdr3_length: 13; j_call: TRBJ2-2; cdr3_aa: ASSFWGRGTGELF